What follows are 16 T cell receptor beta chains derived from one specimen sequenced in a study of cytomegalovirus exposure and HLA in healthy donors. Researchers ran the PCR with 60 Vbeta and 13 Jbeta primers. This table comes from immunoSEQ multiplex PCR, and its TCRdb copy is limited to in-frame clones, with some not included. This table has more than 95,000 clones, over 60% appearing once. Sample: PBMCs. These receptors were taken from a man in his 60s in good health and CMV-seropositive.

The chain joins TRBV6-5 to TRBJ2-2, with 8 bases aligning to TRBD1. Unmatched junction bases numbered 11, after V lost 7 bases and J lost 7 bases. Germline values: CDR1 MNHEY, CDR2 SVGAGI. The CDR3 spans 15 residues. DNA for the CDR3: TGTGCCAGCAATCCCAGGACAGGGTTATACGGGGAGCTGTTTTTT. Its protein product is CASNPRTGLYGELFF.

The DNA of the CDR3 is TGCGCCAGCAGTACCCGGACTAGCGGGGATGAGCAGTTCTTC. As protein: CASSTRTSGDEQFF. This chain uses TRBV10-2 with TRBJ2-1, with TRBD2 matching over 12 bases. The CDR3 extends over 14 amino acids. From germline, CDR1 is WSHSY and CDR2 SAAADI. J was trimmed by 8 bases and V by 5 bases; bases with no gene match: 4.

This clone was picked up a small number of times. This rearrangement joins TRBV19 to TRBJ1-4; TRBD1 matches 9 bases. Germline trimming cut 6 bases from V and 2 bases from J; bases unmatched to any gene: 7. Germline-derived CDR1 and CDR2 are LNHDA and SQIVND (reference sequence). The CDR3 contains 16 residues. The CDR3 DNA reads as TGTGCCAGTAGGCACTGGACAGGGGAGACTAATGAAAAACTGTTTTTT. It yields the protein CASRHWTGETNEKLFF.

Remarks on this clone: An end of the junction differs from the germline gene, which may be a read error. V gene TRBV7-7 combines with J gene TRBJ2-1; 7 bases align to TRBD2. The CDR3 contains 15 residues. CDR1 SSHAT and CDR2 FNYEAQ come from the germline V gene (reference sequence). CDR3 in DNA: TGTGCTAGCAGCTTATCAGCGGGGTCCTACAATGAGCAGTTCTTC. Translated: CASSLSAGSYNEQFF.

The rearrangement links TRBV5-6 to TRBJ1-3; 9 bases align to TRBD1. CDR1 is SGHDT and CDR2 is YYEEEE in the germline V gene. The CDR3 consists of 16 residues. The trim removed 3 bases at V and 1 base at J, leaving 5 bases unmatched. The CDR3 here is CASSWTGAGSGNTIYF. CDR3 nucleotides: TGTGCCAGCAGCTGGACAGGGGCCGGATCTGGAAACACCATATATTTT.

This clone was found a few times. The chain links TRBV2 to TRBJ2-7; possible D gene TRBD2, 5 bases. This CDR3 comprises 13 residues. The ends were cut back, 5 bases at V and 5 bases at J, with 13 bases in the middle. Looked up from germline, CDR1 is SNHLY and CDR2 is FYNNEI. The CDR3 sequence is CASSIEGSHEQYF. The DNA of the CDR3 is TGTGCCAGCAGTATCGAGGGATCCCACGAGCAGTACTTC.

This chain uses TRBV7-8 with TRBJ2-7; 7 bases fit TRBD1. Germline loops: CDR1 SGHVS, CDR2 FQNEAQ. The CDR3 is 16 amino acids. V lost 4 bases, J lost 4 bases, and 13 bases stayed unmatched. CDR3 nucleotides: TGTGCCAGCAGCTCTCCGGGTCGGACAGGCAGATACGAGCAGTACTTC. Residues: CASSSPGRTGRYEQYF.

This sequence joins TRBV4-2 and TRBJ1-2, with D possibly matching TRBD1 (5 bases). Looked up from germline, CDR1 is LGHNA and CDR2 is YNFKEQ. This CDR3 comprises 14 residues. The V gene lost 6 bases and the J gene lost 2 bases, with 13 bases spanning the gap. CDR3 nucleotides: TGTGCCAGCAGGGTAGGGGTGTCGAACTATGGCTACACCTTC. This codes for CASRVGVSNYGYTF.

In its sample, this clone was seen a few times. J is TRBJ2-6 and V is TRBV6-1; maybe TRBD1 (6 bases). CDR1 is MNHNS, CDR2 SASEGT, per germline. Trimming stripped 2 bases from V and 3 bases from J, with 8 bases between. The CDR3 extends over 15 amino acids. CDR3 coding DNA: TGTGCCAGCAGTGAACAAGGGGGTGGGGCCAACGTCCTGACTTTC. Its translation is CASSEQGGGANVLTF.

This clone showed up just a few times. This rearrangement joins TRBV6-1 to TRBJ1-1, with D possibly matching TRBD1 (6 bases). V was trimmed by 2 bases and J by 6 bases, leaving 13 bases between them. The germline CDR1 and CDR2 sequences are MNHNS and SASEGT. The CDR3 extends over 14 amino acids. The CDR3 region has the DNA TGTGCCAGCAGTGAAAAGGGGGGGAGAGCTGAAGCTTTCTTT. Protein product: CASSEKGGRAEAFF.

This sequence joins TRBV30 and TRBJ1-2, with D tentatively TRBD1 (6 bases). CDR3 length equals 11 residues. Between the trimmed V and J ends, which lost 0 bases and 9 bases, there was a span of 8 bases. CDR1 GTSNPN and CDR2 SVGIG come from the germline V gene (reference sequence). DNA of the CDR3: TGTGCCTGGAGTGTCGGGACACGCTACACCTTC. Amino acid sequence: CAWSVGTRYTF. The variable domain in full, with the rest retrieved from reference TRBV30 and TRBJ1-2, is SQTIHQWPATLVQPVGSPLSLECTVEGTSNPNLYWYRQAAGRGLQLLFYSVGIGQISSEVPQNLSASRPQDRQFILSSKKLLLSDSGFYLCAWSVGTRYTFGSGTRLTVV.

This chain joins TRBV5-4 and TRBJ2-1; 7 bases agree with TRBD1. Germline V gene lookup returns CDR1 SGHNT and CDR2 YYREEE (reference sequence). J was trimmed by 7 bases and V by 0 bases; bases with no gene match: 10. The CDR3 loop spans 16 amino acids. The CDR3 sequence is CASSLGGQSRWNEQFF. For the CDR3, the DNA is TGTGCCAGCAGCTTGGGGGGACAGTCGAGATGGAATGAGCAGTTCTTC.

The chain is built from TRBV5-6 and TRBJ1-6; TRBD1 might be the D (6 bases). V was shortened by 4 bases and J by 5 bases, with 19 bases between the two germline ends. There are 17 residues in the CDR3. Looked up from germline, CDR1 is SGHDT and CDR2 is YYEEEE. In DNA, the CDR3 is TGTGCCAGCAGCCTCAGGTTTGGGGGCCTTAATAATTCACCCCTCCACTTT. The encoded protein is CASSLRFGGLNNSPLHF.

V and J are TRBV5-1 and TRBJ2-3, with 12 bases identical to TRBD1. J lost 6 bases, V lost 4 bases, and 12 bases had no gene match. The CDR3 is 17 amino acids. Germline assignment: CDR1 SGHRS and CDR2 YFSETQ. As DNA, the CDR3 is TGCGCCAGCAGCCTAACTCCGGGACAGGGGGCTGGTGATACGCAGTATTTT. As protein: CASSLTPGQGAGDTQYF. Filled out from reference TRBV5-1 and TRBJ2-3, the complete variable domain reads KAGVTQTPRYLIKTRGQQVTLSCSPISGHRSVSWYQQTPGQGLQFLFEYFSETQRNKGNFPGRFSGRQFSNSRSEMNVSTLELGDSALYLCASSLTPGQGAGDTQYFGPGTRLTVL.

The CDR3 sequence is CASSKKITGQGPYEQYF. CDR3 sequence (DNA): TGTGCCAGCAGCAAAAAAATTACGGGACAGGGTCCCTACGAGCAGTACTTC. The chain uses TRBV21-1 and TRBJ2-7; the table's D call TRBD1 went unverified against the DNA. TRBV21-1 is a documented pseudogene. There are 17 residues in the CDR3.

This clone was counted only a few times. The chain recombines TRBV29-1 with TRBJ2-2; TRBD2 matches at 15 bases. The V segment lost 4 bases and the J segment 6 bases; nucleotides outside the gene matches: 9. Germline CDR1 is SQVTM and CDR2 is ANQGSEA. The CDR3 is 17 residues long. CDR3 loop: CSVAGLAGGIGAGELFF. The DNA of the CDR3 is TGCAGCGTTGCGGGACTAGCGGGGGGAATAGGTGCCGGGGAGCTGTTTTTT.